This T cell receptor beta chain was identified during a study of T-cell reconstitution after alpha-beta-depleted transplantation in children. Unique molecular identifiers were used in preparing the TCRbeta library. TCRdb reprocessed the PCR reads with MiXCR, giving one entry per CDR3 protein. The sample contains roughly 670,000 distinct CDR3 sequences, around 13% of which appear only once. Findings and caveats of the study: Reported findings indicate that, about two months after transplant, alpha-beta T cells came from several hundred expanded clones, which were derived from non-depleted graft cells. Elevated TCRbeta diversity at day 60 was traced, in some patients, to surviving recipient T cells and thymic progenitors. The authors attributed T-cell counts and diversity one year after transplant mostly to newly produced T cells.

The CDR3 loop spans 16 amino acids. Unmatched junction bases numbered 12, after V lost 5 bases and J lost 6 bases. This clonotype was observed at least ten times. The target antigen is unknown. Material: PBMCs, obtained before TCRalphabeta/CD19-depleted stem cell transplant. This sequence was found in a girl between 2 and 10 years old with congenital amegakaryocytic thrombocytopenia, due to receive a stem cell transplant. The chain employs TRBV12-3 or TRBV12-4 and TRBJ2-7; 11 bases are a match to TRBD1. The CDR3 DNA reads TGTGCCAGCAGTCCCTCCGGACAGGGGGCGTTACGCGAGCAGTACTTC. Its protein product is CASSPSGQGALREQYF.